The clone carrying this TCR beta chain was seen at least ten times. Molecular barcoding with unique molecular identifiers was used for the TCRbeta library. TCRdb redid the calling of the PCR reads with MiXCR, one entry per CDR3 protein. Of about 250,000 distinct CDR3 sequences listed, roughly 25% are singletons. This record belongs to a study of T-cell reconstitution after alpha-beta-depleted transplantation in children. The sample consisted of PBMCs, mostly from graft donor cells, taken 360 days after TCRalphabeta/CD19-depleted stem cell transplant. This TCR came from a female patient aged 2 to 10 who had a stem cell transplant for congenital amegakaryocytic thrombocytopenia, so the T cells may come from the graft donor.

This CDR3 is CASSLAGESYEQYF. In nucleotides, the CDR3 is TGTGCCAGCAGTTTAGCGGGGGAGAGCTACGAGCAGTACTTC. V usage is TRBV12-3 or TRBV12-4 and J usage is TRBJ2-7; D tentatively fits TRBD1 or TRBD2 (5 bases each). This CDR3 comprises 14 residues. Trimming left V 0 bases short and J 3 bases short, with 9 bases between.